This T cell receptor beta chain was profiled in a study of blood T cell repertoires in COVID-19. Study in general: The samples span acute and convalescent COVID-19 from the United States, Italy and Spain.

Germline CDR1 reads SGDLS; CDR2 reads YYNGEE. This CDR3 spans 14 amino acids. Trimming shortened V by 0 bases and J by 2 bases, and 9 bases separated the two germline ends. Libraries were prepared by immunoSEQ multiplex PCR; TCRdb keeps only in-frame clonotypes and omits some of them. This sample yields over 200,000 clones, of which approximately 88% are seen a single time; around 0.78% belongs to the top ten. Of note for this clone: Other nucleotide sequences from this sample produce the same CDR3.

This sequence originates from a woman in her twenties or thirties with acute or convalescent COVID-19. The sequencing sample was made of peripheral blood. The chain recombines TRBV9 with TRBJ2-7; tentatively, D is TRBD2 (6 bases). The CDR3 is CASSVAGSAYEQYF. CDR3 coding DNA: TGTGCCAGCAGCGTAGCCGGGAGCGCCTACGAGCAGTACTTC.